The entry below describes one T cell receptor (beta chain). This sample was included in a study of blood T cell repertoires in COVID-19. Overall study: The origin of the acute and convalescent COVID-19 samples was the United States, Italy and Spain. T cells, B-cell-depleted T cells, or PBMCs supplied cDNA or gDNA.

Germline-derived CDR1 and CDR2 are MNHNS and SASEGT. The CDR3 has 14 residues. Losses at the gene ends were 3 bases for V and 4 bases for J; bases not matched to a gene: 1. As originally analysed: For nucleated cells, counts were estimated from reference gene primer amplification. Using immunoSEQ multiplex PCR, the repertoire was profiled, and TCRdb retains in-frame clones only, with some absent. That table furnishes V, J and clone size, whereas the DNA furnished D and trimming. The sample has about 210,000 clones, about four fifths seen once; the top ten hold under 3.5%. Sequencing was carried out using peripheral blood. The sequence derives from a man in his fifties or sixties with active or convalescent COVID-19. The rearrangement uses TRBV6-1 and TRBJ2-2; 8 bases align to TRBD1. The CDR3 bases are TGTGCCAGCAGTGACAGGGGGCGCACCGGGGAGCTGTTTTTT. Protein product: CASSDRGRTGELFF.